Below are 12 T cell receptor beta chains sequenced from a single sample in a study of blood T cell repertoires in COVID-19 (dated by TCRdb to the early 2020s). Library preparation employed the immunoSEQ multiplex PCR assay. TCRdb re-hosts the immuneACCESS table, in-frame sequences only. Its copies lack some clones; in the studies checked, an unresolved V gene accounts for under half of them, and the cause for the rest is not known. This sample comprises about 19,000 clones, about 82% of them detected only once. The biggest ten clones account for about 68% of the sample. Sequencing used peripheral blood. The receptors were gathered from a man older than 75 with acute or convalescent COVID-19.

The chain joins TRBV14 to TRBJ1-6, with a possible D match to TRBD1 (6 bases). Germline V lookup: CDR1 SGHDN, CDR2 FVKESK. Trimming removed 0 bases from V and 9 bases from J, with 12 bases in between. The CDR3 consists of 15 residues. CDR3 bases: TGTGCCAGCAGCCAAGACTGGACAGTAGTTTCACCCCTCCACTTT. Amino acid sequence: CASSQDWTVVSPLHF.

This rearrangement joins TRBV4-3 to TRBJ1-6; D is uncertain. From germline, CDR1 is LGHNA and CDR2 YSLEER. V was shortened by 1 base and J by 4 bases, with 11 bases between the two germline ends. The CDR3 loop spans 16 amino acids. CDR3 loop: CASSQARTGYNSPLHF. CDR3 DNA sequence: TGCGCCAGCAGCCAAGCCCGGACGGGGTATAATTCACCCCTCCACTTT.

The chain uses TRBV11-2 and TRBJ1-6, with D possibly matching TRBD1 (6 bases). The V end lost 4 bases, the J end lost 15 bases, and 19 bases lay between the germline ends. CDR1 and CDR2 from the germline V gene are SGHAT and FQNNGV. This CDR3 comprises 14 residues. The CDR3 coding sequence is TGTGCCAGCAGCTCCTGGGGGCCCCGGTATGTCCTCCACTTT. Its translation: CASSSWGPRYVLHF.

The chain joins TRBV7-9 to TRBJ1-4; 9 positions match TRBD1. There are 17 residues in the CDR3. Germline V CDR1 and CDR2: SEHNR, FQNEAQ (reference sequence). J lost 2 bases, V lost 5 bases, and 9 bases had no gene match. CDR3 sequence (DNA): TGTGCCAGCAGCCGAGGGGACAGGGTGACGACTAATGAAAAACTGTTTTTT. Translating it yields CASSRGDRVTTNEKLFF.

This chain joins TRBV29-1 and TRBJ2-3, with D possibly being TRBD1 (6 bases). This CDR3 spans 15 amino acids. V dropped 5 bases and J dropped 5 bases, with 20 bases sitting between them. Germline values: CDR1 SQVTM, CDR2 ANQGSEA. CDR3 in amino acids: CSVTNRAVEVDTQYF. The CDR3 coding sequence is TGCAGCGTTACCAACAGGGCCGTTGAGGTAGATACGCAGTATTTT.

The rearrangement uses TRBV28 and TRBJ1-2; 9 nucleotides agree with TRBD1. The junction had 8 bases not matched to a gene; V was cut back by 8 bases and J by 4 bases. The germline V gene encodes CDR1 MDHEN and CDR2 SYDVKM. This CDR3 region has 14 residues. CDR3: CASRFPGQGYGYTF. The CDR3 nucleotides read TGTGCCAGCCGGTTCCCGGGACAGGGCTATGGCTACACCTTC.

This sequence joins TRBV7-8 and TRBJ2-1; 7 bases fit TRBD1. The J segment lost 4 bases and the V segment lost 6 bases, leaving 12 bases of the junction unmatched. Germline assignment: CDR1 SGHVS and CDR2 FQNEAQ. This CDR3 spans 16 amino acids. The CDR3 sequence: CASSIGGDRRYNEQFF. Here the CDR3 DNA reads TGTGCCAGCAGTATTGGTGGGGACAGAAGATACAATGAGCAGTTCTTC.

The gene calls are TRBV29-1 and TRBJ1-1; 7 bases agree with TRBD1. The junction had 4 bases not matched to a gene; V was cut back by 4 bases and J by 5 bases. The CDR3 is made up of 12 amino acids. Germline-derived CDR1 and CDR2 are SQVTM and ANQGSEA. The CDR3 loop reads CSVGQGFTEAFF. The CDR3 nucleotides read TGCAGCGTTGGACAGGGATTTACTGAAGCTTTCTTT.

V and J are TRBV5-6 and TRBJ2-7, with TRBD1 matching over 8 bases. CDR1 is SGHDT, CDR2 YYEEEE, per germline. The CDR3 is 16 residues long. V shed 1 base, J shed 4 bases, and the junction held 10 bases outside the gene matches. CDR3 protein: CASSLFQGALRYEQYF. CDR3 DNA sequence: TGTGCCAGCAGCTTGTTCCAGGGGGCGTTGAGATACGAGCAGTACTTC.

The V gene is TRBV6-1, the J gene TRBJ1-2; maybe TRBD1 (6 bases). V was trimmed by 2 bases and J by 8 bases, leaving 12 bases between them. Germline CDR1 MNHNS, CDR2 SASEGT. This CDR3 contains 13 residues. Written as DNA, the CDR3 is TGTGCCAGCAGTGAAACAGGGTGGCGAGGCTACACCTTC. This translates into CASSETGWRGYTF.

The V and J genes are TRBV11-2 and TRBJ2-1; D remains unclear. CDR1 and CDR2 (germline): SGHAT, FQNNGV. Trimming took off 3 bases at V and 5 bases at J, with 8 bases between the two ends. The CDR3 runs 13 residues. The CDR3 is CASSLGPNNEQFF. CDR3 bases: TGTGCCAGCAGCTTGGGCCCAAACAATGAGCAGTTCTTC.

The V call is TRBV6-2 or TRBV6-3, the J call TRBJ1-1; D gene ambiguous. The germline V and J ends were trimmed by 3 bases and 1 base, with 9 bases remaining between them. Germline V CDR1 and CDR2: MNHEY, SVGEGT. This CDR3 region has 14 residues. CDR3 DNA: TGTGCCAGCAGTTATCAAGGAGGGAACACTGAAGCTTTCTTT. Its translation is CASSYQGGNTEAFF.